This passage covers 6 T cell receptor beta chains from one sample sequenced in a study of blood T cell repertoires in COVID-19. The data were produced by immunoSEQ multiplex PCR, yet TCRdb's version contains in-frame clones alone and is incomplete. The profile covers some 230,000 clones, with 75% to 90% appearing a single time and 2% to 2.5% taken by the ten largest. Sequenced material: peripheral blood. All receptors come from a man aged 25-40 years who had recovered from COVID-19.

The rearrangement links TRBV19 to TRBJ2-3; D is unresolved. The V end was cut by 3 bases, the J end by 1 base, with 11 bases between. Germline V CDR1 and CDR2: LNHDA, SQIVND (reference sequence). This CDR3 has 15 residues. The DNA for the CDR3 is TGTGCCAGTAGTATCGGCTTTCTAGGCACAGATACGCAGTATTTT. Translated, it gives CASSIGFLGTDTQYF.

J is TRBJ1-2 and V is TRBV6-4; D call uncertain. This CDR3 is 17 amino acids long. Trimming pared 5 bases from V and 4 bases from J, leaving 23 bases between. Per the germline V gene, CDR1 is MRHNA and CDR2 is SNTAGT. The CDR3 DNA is TGTGCCAGCAGTCCCTCCGGGAAACCCTTGCTAGTCTATGGCTACACCTTC. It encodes CASSPSGKPLLVYGYTF.

The CDR3 nucleotides read TGTGCCAGCAGCAAAGGGGACAGGGAGAACTATGGCTACACCTTC. This gives the protein CASSKGDRENYGYTF. The rearrangement links TRBV21-1 to TRBJ1-2; no DNA check was done on the table's D call, TRBD1. TRBV21-1 is classified as a pseudogene. The CDR3 sequence is 15 residues long.

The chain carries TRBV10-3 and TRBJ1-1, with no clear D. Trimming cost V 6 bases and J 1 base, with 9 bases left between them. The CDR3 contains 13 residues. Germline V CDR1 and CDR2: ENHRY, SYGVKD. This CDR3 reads CAISYRANTEAFF. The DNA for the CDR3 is TGTGCCATCAGCTACAGAGCGAACACTGAAGCTTTCTTT.

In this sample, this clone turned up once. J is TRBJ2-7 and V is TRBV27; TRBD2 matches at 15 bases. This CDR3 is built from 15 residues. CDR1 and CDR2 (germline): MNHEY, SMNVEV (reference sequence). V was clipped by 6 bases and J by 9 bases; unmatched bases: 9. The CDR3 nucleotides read TGTGCCAGCAGCCCGGGACTAGCGGGGGGCCTCGGGCAGTACTTC. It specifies CASSPGLAGGLGQYF.

DNA of the CDR3: TGCGCCAGCAGCCTAGGACAGGTCGCCTACGAGCAGTACTTC. Its translation is CASSLGQVAYEQYF. The chain recombines TRBV5-1 with TRBJ2-7; 7 positions match TRBD1. Germline V gene lookup returns CDR1 SGHRS and CDR2 YFSETQ. The CDR3 is made up of 14 amino acids. The ends lost 4 bases at V and 2 bases at J; junction bases unmatched: 6. The full variable domain, with the rest looked up from reference TRBV5-1 and TRBJ2-7, is KAGVTQTPRYLIKTRGQQVTLSCSPISGHRSVSWYQQTPGQGLQFLFEYFSETQRNKGNFPGRFSGRQFSNSRSEMNVSTLELGDSALYLCASSLGQVAYEQYFGPGTRLTVT.